The entry below describes one T cell receptor beta chain. The antigen is undetermined. Repertoires were generated with immunoSEQ multiplex PCR, while TCRdb's copy carries only in-frame clones and drops some. The table records approximately 70,000 clones, roughly 80% of them present only once. The data derive from a study of OX40 agonist ivuxolimab in advanced cancers. As for the study in general: Eligibility rules accepted prior anti-PD-1, anti-PD-L1 or anti-CTLA-4 therapy, and under 45% had some. Whole-study results and caveats: In general, CD8+ T cells held more expanded clones than CD4+ did, on average. At 0.1 to 3.0 mg/kg, clonal expansion of CD4+ and CD8+ blood T cells had occurred by week 6.

CDR1 and CDR2 from the germline V gene are SQVTM and ANQGSEA. This CDR3 comprises 14 residues. Trimming at V came to 6 bases and at J to 0 bases, leaving 4 bases not matched to a gene. The sample was CD4+ or CD8+ T cells sorted from blood, taken in a trial of the OX40 agonist ivuxolimab. The clonotype comes from an adult with an advanced solid tumor such as melanoma, head and neck, liver or kidney cancer. V gene TRBV29-1 combines with J gene TRBJ2-2, with 7 bases aligning to TRBD1. CDR3 bases: TGCAGCGTGGGGACAGCTTCGAACACCGGGGAGCTGTTTTTT. Its translation: CSVGTASNTGELFF.